This TCR beta chain was profiled in a study of T cells in Graves' hyperthyroidism and ophthalmopathy. The wider study: Blood was drawn when the patient was first diagnosed and still untreated.

Amplified regions were TCR beta CDR3 sequences from RNA transcripts. HTBI primers were used for first-round RT-PCR of the TCR CDR3. MiXCR, run by TCRdb on the multiplex PCR reads, gives a single entry per CDR3 protein. The sample gives a few hundred thousand distinct CDR3 sequences, more than 12% of which show up once; 15% to 20% is in the top ten. The CDR3 runs 16 residues. Germline CDR1 and CDR2: DFQATT and SNEGSKA (reference sequence). With V trimmed by 5 bases and J by 7 bases, 16 bases remained unmatched. It was uncontrolled infection, other autoimmune disease, pregnancy or lactation that excluded patients. This clonotype came up many times.

This clonotype originated in a woman younger than 45 with Graves' ophthalmopathy. Material for sequencing was blood. The chain employs TRBV20-1 and TRBJ2-7, with TRBD2 matching 11 bases. CDR3: CSAETSGAMFFEEQYF. CDR3 DNA: TGCAGTGCTGAGACTAGCGGGGCGATGTTTTTTGAGGAGCAGTACTTC.